The clone carrying this T cell receptor (beta chain) turned up a few times. This sample was included in a study of T cells after yellow fever vaccination. The germline CDR1 and CDR2 sequences are LNHDA and SQIVND (reference sequence). CDR3 length: 16 amino acids. V was shortened by 4 bases and J by 0 bases, with 15 bases between the two germline ends. TCRdb re-called the 5' RACE reads through MiXCR, storing one row per CDR3 protein. The sample carries 250,000 or so distinct CDR3 sequences, 3.6% recorded once. Material: PBMCs, obtained 15 days after the yellow fever booster vaccination. This receptor was taken from a man aged 18-30 years who received the YFV17D yellow fever vaccine. V and J are TRBV19 and TRBJ1-1; D may be TRBD1 (5 bases). Here the CDR3 reads CASSTPGSWVNTEAFF. As DNA, the CDR3 is TGTGCCAGTAGTACCCCAGGGAGTTGGGTGAACACTGAAGCTTTCTTT.